This passage covers 17 T cell receptor beta chains from one sample sequenced in a study of T cell repertoires in cytomegalovirus infection. In TCRdb, the reads were re-called with MiXCR into one record per CDR3 protein. The sample holds approximately 50,000 distinct CDR3 sequences, around 18% seen once. No antigen has been identified for these receptors. Sequencing used CD8+ T cells from cultured PBMCs, obtained from culture after CMV antigen stimulation. The receptor source for this set is a human donor in good health (CMV status not recorded). Some clones in this sample may be carry-over from other donors' samples.

This clonotype was seen ten or more times. The chain is built from TRBV6-6 and TRBJ1-4, with D possibly being TRBD1 (6 bases). Germline values: CDR1 MNHNY, CDR2 SVGAGI (reference sequence). The germline V and J ends were trimmed by 8 bases and 7 bases, with 17 bases remaining between them. CDR3 length equals 14 residues. Here the CDR3 reads CASRLPGRGEKLFF. CDR3 DNA sequence: TGTGCCAGCCGTCTTCCGGGCAGGGGTGAAAAACTGTTTTTT.

This clonotype was seen a few times. The gene calls are TRBV15 and TRBJ1-5; unclear D gene. Trimming took 0 bases from V and 4 from J, leaving 4 bases between them. The germline V gene encodes CDR1 LNHNV and CDR2 YYDKDF (reference sequence). The CDR3 loop spans 13 amino acids. The CDR3 DNA is TGTGCCACCAGCAGAGATGGGAATCAGCCCCAGCATTTT. Translated: CATSRDGNQPQHF.

This clonotype was seen a handful of times. This CDR3 fails to terminate in the conserved phenylalanine or tryptophan, so it likely reflects a read error. The gene calls are TRBV7-8 and TRBJ2-2; D gene ambiguous. Trimming took 4 bases from V and 4 from J, leaving 7 bases between them. The CDR3 totals 13 residues. Germline-derived CDR1 and CDR2 are SGHVS and FQNEAQ. CDR3 in amino acids: CASSSESTGELFS. DNA of the CDR3: TGTGCCAGCAGCTCGGAATCCACCGGGGAGCTGTTTTCT.

This clonotype was detected many times. The V call is TRBV7-8, the J call TRBJ2-1, with D possibly matching TRBD1 (6 bases). Trimming removed 3 bases at V and 0 bases at J, with 12 bases between. The germline V gene has CDR1 SGHVS and CDR2 FQNEAQ. This CDR3 region has 16 residues. CDR3 sequence: CASSLRTASSYNEQFF. The CDR3 coding sequence is TGTGCCAGCAGCTTGAGGACAGCAAGCTCCTACAATGAGCAGTTCTTC.

The chain combines TRBV12-3 or TRBV12-4 with TRBJ2-7; D call uncertain. V gave up 3 bases and J gave up 1 base, with 4 bases separating them. This CDR3 comprises 12 residues. This chain's CDR3 is CASSFLSYEQYF. The DNA for the CDR3 is TGTGCCAGCAGTTTTTTGTCCTACGAGCAGTACTTC.

The chain has TRBV7-9 and TRBJ2-7; D may correspond to TRBD1 or TRBD2 (6 bases each). The length of the CDR3 is 15 residues. Germline lookup yields CDR1 SEHNR and CDR2 FQNEAQ (reference sequence). V lost 4 bases, J lost 9 bases, and 22 bases lay in between. The CDR3 spells CASSSDPRGVLGQYF. The DNA for the CDR3 is TGTGCCAGCAGCTCAGACCCGAGGGGGGTTCTCGGGCAGTACTTC.

This chain connects TRBV19 to TRBJ2-1; D is uncertain. CDR1 is LNHDA and CDR2 is SQIVND in the germline V gene (reference sequence). The V end was cut by 5 bases, the J end by 6 bases, with 17 bases between. This CDR3 has 15 residues. The DNA of the CDR3 is TGTGCCAGTAGTCAGAAGCCGGCGCCCGGCAATGAGCAGTTCTTC. Translation: CASSQKPAPGNEQFF.

The chain recombines TRBV7-8 with TRBJ2-5; D is undetermined. Trimming shortened V by 7 bases and J by 4 bases, and 19 bases separated the two germline ends. The CDR3 extends over 15 amino acids. Germline V CDR1 and CDR2: SGHVS, FQNEAQ. CDR3 amino acids: CASTPGPPDGETQYF. CDR3 bases: TGTGCCAGCACCCCAGGACCCCCTGATGGAGAGACCCAGTACTTC.

The chain couples TRBV7-6 to TRBJ2-1; no firm D call. Per germline, CDR1 SGHVS and CDR2 FNYEAQ. CDR3 length equals 11 residues. The V end was cut by 5 bases, the J end by 5 bases, with 4 bases between. In DNA, the CDR3 is TGTGCCAGCAGCAAAAACAATGAGCAGTTCTTC. Its protein product is CASSKNNEQFF.

This sequence joins TRBV19 and TRBJ2-7; 8 bases fit TRBD2. The CDR3 has 14 amino acids. With V trimmed by 3 bases and J by 7 bases, 8 bases remained unmatched. Germline V gives CDR1 LNHDA, CDR2 SQIVND (reference sequence). CDR3 residues: CASSIPGGPWEQYF. Here the CDR3 DNA reads TGTGCCAGTAGTATCCCGGGAGGGCCGTGGGAGCAGTACTTC.

The chain links TRBV9 to TRBJ2-4, with 8 bases lining up with TRBD1. Losses at the gene ends were 0 bases for V and 6 bases for J; bases not matched to a gene: 2. Germline assignment: CDR1 SGDLS and CDR2 YYNGEE. This CDR3 is 14 amino acids long. The DNA for the CDR3 is TGTGCCAGCAGCGTAGCAGGGGGCAGAAACATTCAGTACTTC. The encoded protein is CASSVAGGRNIQYF. Full variable domain (remainder filled in from reference TRBV9 and TRBJ2-4): DSGVTQTPKHLITATGQRVTLRCSPRSGDLSVYWYQQSLDQGLQFLIQYYNGEERAKGNILERFSAQQFPDLHSELNLSSLELGDSALYFCASSVAGGRNIQYFGAGTRLSVL.

This chain links TRBV28 with TRBJ1-5; 10 bases match TRBD1. This CDR3 spans 14 amino acids. J lost 6 bases, V lost 2 bases, and 1 base had no gene match. Germline CDR1 and CDR2: MDHEN and SYDVKM. CDR3 DNA sequence: TGTGCCAGCAGTTTACGGGACAGGGGTCAGCCCCAGCATTTT. Its translation: CASSLRDRGQPQHF.

The chain carries TRBV7-2 and TRBJ1-1; D ambiguous. The CDR3 contains 14 residues. V lost 2 bases, J lost 7 bases, and 14 bases lay in between. Per the germline V gene, CDR1 is SGHTA and CDR2 is FQGNSA. This CDR3 is CASSLYPGGGEAFF. The CDR3 DNA reads TGTGCCAGCAGCTTATATCCGGGAGGAGGTGAAGCTTTCTTT.

A word on this clonotype: At one of its ends the junction is not consistent with the germline gene, which may arise from a read error. The chain links TRBV7-9 to TRBJ1-2; a weak D match, TRBD1 (5 bases). This CDR3 comprises 14 residues. CDR1 and CDR2 (germline): SEHNR, FQNEAQ (reference sequence). CDR3 nucleotide sequence: TGTGCCAGCAGCCTAGCGGACAACCCCTATGGCTACACCTTC. It codes for CASSLADNPYGYTF.

The chain employs TRBV6-1 and TRBJ2-4, with D tentatively TRBD1 or TRBD2 (6 bases each). Germline values: CDR1 MNHNS, CDR2 SASEGT. The germline V and J ends were trimmed by 7 bases and 8 bases, with 12 bases remaining between them. The CDR3 loop spans 12 amino acids. The chain's CDR3 is CASTPGGHIQYF. The CDR3 bases are TGTGCCAGCACGCCCGGGGGCCACATTCAGTACTTC.

The CDR3 region is CASTPLAGKNNEQFF. CDR3 coding DNA: TGTGCCAGCACCCCCCTAGCGGGGAAGAACAATGAGCAGTTCTTC. The gene calls are TRBV12-3 or TRBV12-4 and TRBJ2-1; 9 nucleotides match TRBD2. The CDR3 runs 15 residues. V gave up 7 bases and J gave up 5 bases; unmatched junction bases: 9.

J is TRBJ1-1 and V is TRBV11-2; the D gene is possibly TRBD1 (5 bases). V lost 5 bases and J 3 bases, leaving 16 bases between the germline ends. The CDR3 contains 15 residues. Per the germline V gene, CDR1 is SGHAT and CDR2 is FQNNGV. The DNA of the CDR3 is TGTGCCAGCAGCAAACTGGGGCGCCCGGACACTGAAGCTTTCTTT. Translating gives CASSKLGRPDTEAFF.